The 24 T cell receptor beta chains below all came from one sample that was sequenced in a study of blood T cells in healthy people across ages. Using a J-beta primer mix together with a sample-barcoded 5' primer, a second PCR was run for about 6 to 11 cycles. TCRdb reanalysed the 5' RACE reads using MiXCR and keeps one entry per CDR3 protein. The repertoire holds 540,000 or so distinct CDR3 sequences, with around 48% as singletons. Source material: blood. The receptors stem from a man of 80 years or more in good health.

At least ten counts were recorded for this clonotype. The rearrangement links TRBV29-1 to TRBJ1-2, with D unclear. Looked up from germline, CDR1 is SQVTM and CDR2 is ANQGSEA. The CDR3 spans 10 residues. Trimming removed 7 bases from V and 3 bases from J, with 6 bases in between. CDR3 protein: CSDSDYGYTF. As DNA, the CDR3 is TGCAGCGATTCGGACTATGGCTACACCTTC. The full variable domain, with the rest looked up from reference TRBV29-1 and TRBJ1-2, is SAVISQKPSRDICQRGTSLTIQCQVDSQVTMMFWYRQQPGQSLTLIATANQGSEATYESGFVIDKFPISRPNLTFSTLTVSNMSPEDSSIYLCSDSDYGYTFGSGTRLTVV.

This clonotype was detected ten times or more. A read error may produce the germline difference seen at one junction end. The gene calls are TRBV7-9 and TRBJ2-6; D gene ambiguous. This CDR3 spans 15 amino acids. Germline V gives CDR1 SEHNR, CDR2 FQNEAQ (reference sequence). Here the CDR3 reads CAGSLDLAGANVLTF. The CDR3 DNA follows: TGTGCCGGCAGCTTAGACCTGGCTGGGGCCAACGTCCTGACTTTC.

This sequence joins TRBV20-1 and TRBJ2-7, with TRBD2 identical over 10 bases. Judging by the DNA end, TRBJ2-5 fits better; the J call may be wrong. This CDR3 spans 16 amino acids. The germline gives CDR1 DFQATT, CDR2 SNEGSKA (reference sequence). Written as DNA, the CDR3 is TGCAGTGCTAGAAATCCGGCTAGCGGGAGTAGGGAGACCCAGTACTTC. Its translation: CSARNPASGSRETQYF.

This clonotype was found a few times. The V and J genes are TRBV7-2 and TRBJ2-1; D call uncertain. Looked up from germline, CDR1 is SGHTA and CDR2 is FQGNSA. The CDR3 spans 17 residues. V dropped 5 bases and J dropped 0 bases, with 17 bases sitting between them. CDR3 loop: CASSTSSRAVSYNEQFF. The CDR3, as DNA: TGTGCCAGCAGCACTTCCTCCCGGGCCGTCTCCTACAATGAGCAGTTCTTC.

This clonotype was picked up many times. This sequence joins TRBV6-1 and TRBJ2-6, with 11 bases lining up with TRBD2. The CDR3 runs 19 residues. Germline CDR1 and CDR2: MNHNS and SASEGT. The V gene end was trimmed by 5 bases and the J gene end by 0 bases; junction bases not matched to a gene: 9. CDR3 sequence: CASSQWGTSGTSGANVLTF. The CDR3 DNA follows: TGTGCCAGCAGTCAATGGGGGACTAGCGGAACCTCTGGGGCCAACGTCCTGACTTTC.

The chain employs TRBV27 and TRBJ2-1; unclear D gene. The germline V gene has CDR1 MNHEY and CDR2 SMNVEV (reference sequence). The CDR3 length is 9 residues. CDR3 DNA: TGTGCTCTCCACAATGAGCAGTTCTTC. Its translation: CALHNEQFF.

The chain employs TRBV29-1 and TRBJ2-5, with TRBD1 identical over 7 bases. In germline, CDR1 is SQVTM, CDR2 ANQGSEA. The CDR3 covers 12 residues. The trim removed 8 bases at V and 2 bases at J, leaving 5 bases unmatched. The chain's CDR3 is CSIRTGQETQYF. The CDR3 DNA reads TGCAGCATACGGACAGGACAAGAGACCCAGTACTTC.

This clonotype was recorded many times. This chain uses TRBV5-1 with TRBJ2-7, with 7 positions matching TRBD1. The germline CDR1 and CDR2 sequences are SGHRS and YFSETQ. V dropped 0 bases and J dropped 3; count of bases not matched to a gene: 3. This CDR3 contains 14 residues. CDR3 residues: CASSLVGDSYEQYF. As DNA, the CDR3 is TGCGCCAGCAGCTTGGTCGGGGACAGCTACGAGCAGTACTTC.

V usage is TRBV20-1 and J usage is TRBJ2-5, with 7 bases fitting TRBD1. With 3 bases clipped from V and 6 bases from J, the junction kept 4 bases outside the gene matches. The CDR3 totals 12 residues. Germline values: CDR1 DFQATT, CDR2 SNEGSKA (reference sequence). The CDR3 reads CSASPGGQTQYF. As DNA, the CDR3 is TGCAGTGCTAGTCCAGGGGGACAGACCCAGTACTTC.

The sample holds a few counts of this clonotype. The rearrangement joins TRBV12-3 or TRBV12-4 to TRBJ2-1; 7 bases fit TRBD2. J was trimmed by 0 bases and V by 1 base; bases with no gene match: 3. This CDR3 region has 16 residues. CDR3 in DNA: TGTGCCAGCAGTTTAGGAGCGGGAAGCTCCTACAATGAGCAGTTCTTC. This gives the protein CASSLGAGSSYNEQFF.

This clonotype has more than one count but fewer than ten. V gene TRBV7-2 combines with J gene TRBJ2-1, with 8 nucleotides matching TRBD2. There are 16 residues in the CDR3. After removal of 5 bases from V and 0 bases from J, the junction contained 6 bases not matched to a gene. Germline CDR1 SGHTA, CDR2 FQGNSA. CDR3 in amino acids: CASSPQRESSYNEQFF. In nucleotides, the CDR3 is TGTGCCAGCAGCCCCCAGCGGGAGAGCTCCTACAATGAGCAGTTCTTC.

This clonotype was seen a few times. The chain combines TRBV4-3 with TRBJ2-5; a weak D match, TRBD2 (6 bases). Germline-derived CDR1 and CDR2 are LGHNA and YSLEER. V was pared by 1 base and J by 7 bases, with 16 bases between. This CDR3 spans 15 amino acids. CDR3 DNA sequence: TGCGCCAGCAGCCAAGGAGGAGGGTTTCAGGCGACCCAGTACTTC. It yields the protein CASSQGGGFQATQYF.

This sequence joins TRBV9 and TRBJ2-4; 9 bases are a match to TRBD1. The J call may be faulty, since TRBJ2-5 better matches the DNA end. Germline values: CDR1 SGDLS, CDR2 YYNGEE. The length of the CDR3 is 16 residues. In nucleotides, the CDR3 is TGTGCCAGCAGCGTAGGGGGACAGGGCCCTCGGGAGACCCAGTACTTC. Its translation is CASSVGGQGPRETQYF.

The gene calls are TRBV5-1 and TRBJ1-1; D possibly corresponds to TRBD1 (5 bases). The ends were cut back, 7 bases at V and 1 base at J, with 11 bases in the middle. This CDR3 is built from 13 residues. CDR1 is SGHRS, CDR2 YFSETQ, per germline. CDR3 nucleotide sequence: TGCGCCAGCCGGTCACAGGAGAACACTGAAGCTTTCTTT. Amino acids: CASRSQENTEAFF.

The chain links TRBV20-1 to TRBJ1-2; D is perhaps TRBD1 (5 bases). Trimming cost V 5 bases and J 3 bases, with 16 bases left between them. This CDR3 is 14 amino acids long. Germline CDR1 reads DFQATT; CDR2 reads SNEGSKA (reference sequence). In DNA, the CDR3 is TGCAGTGCTTCAGGGTCAGGACGGCACTATGGCTACACCTTC. It yields the protein CSASGSGRHYGYTF.

There are a few counts of this clonotype. The CDR3 DNA is TGTGCCAGCAGTTTAACGGGGGCGGGGGAGCAGTACTTC. Translation: CASSLTGAGEQYF. V is TRBV12-3 or TRBV12-4 and J is TRBJ2-7; possibly TRBD1 or TRBD2 for D (6 bases each). There are 13 residues in the CDR3. Deletions cut 2 bases from V and 7 bases from J, with 12 bases between.

This clonotype was counted between two and nine times. The chain joins TRBV20-1 to TRBJ1-2, with D uncertain. The V gene's germline CDR1 is DFQATT and CDR2 SNEGSKA (reference sequence). There are 14 residues in the CDR3. V was shortened by 4 bases and J by 5 bases, with 17 bases between the two germline ends. CDR3 in amino acids: CSAIPSAVKYGYTF. The DNA of the CDR3 is TGCAGTGCTATCCCCTCGGCAGTTAAGTATGGCTACACCTTC.

This clonotype occurred many times. The gene calls are TRBV29-1 and TRBJ2-1; D possibly corresponds to TRBD2 (5 bases). The length of the CDR3 is 14 residues. Deletions cut 7 bases from V and 7 bases from J, with 20 bases between. Germline values: CDR1 SQVTM, CDR2 ANQGSEA. The CDR3 region has the DNA TGCAGCGCCCTGGGCACTAGTCGTATAAATGAGCAGTTCTTC. Protein sequence: CSALGTSRINEQFF.

The chain uses TRBV12-3 or TRBV12-4 and TRBJ2-3; D could derive from TRBD1 or TRBD2 (5 bases each). V dropped 5 bases and J dropped 1 base, with 13 bases sitting between them. The CDR3 has 15 residues. This chain's CDR3 is CASSQRRDGTDTQYF. DNA of the CDR3: TGTGCCAGCAGTCAAAGAAGGGACGGCACAGATACGCAGTATTTT.

This sequence joins TRBV10-3 and TRBJ2-7; 10 positions match TRBD2. Germline CDR1 ENHRY, CDR2 SYGVKD. The J segment lost 3 bases and the V segment lost 6 bases, leaving 8 bases of the junction unmatched. The CDR3 runs to 15 residues. CDR3 nucleotides: TGTGCCATCAGCAATAGCGGGAGGCCTCTCTACGAGCAGTACTTC. Its translation is CAISNSGRPLYEQYF.

This chain links TRBV14 with TRBJ1-1; possibly TRBD1 for D (5 bases). The germline gives CDR1 SGHDN, CDR2 FVKESK. The CDR3 is made up of 11 amino acids. Trimming cost V 7 bases and J 8 bases, with 11 bases left between them. CDR3 bases: TGTGCCAGCATTGGACACGGGGAAGCTTTCTTT. Its protein is CASIGHGEAFF.

This chain joins TRBV29-1 and TRBJ2-1, with D unclear. Per the germline V gene, CDR1 is SQVTM and CDR2 is ANQGSEA. Trimming pared 4 bases from V and 7 bases from J, leaving 11 bases between. The CDR3 totals 12 residues. In nucleotides, the CDR3 is TGCAGCGTTGGAGGAGTTGGGAATGAGCAGTTCTTC. It yields the protein CSVGGVGNEQFF.

The chain joins TRBV25-1 to TRBJ1-1; D is possibly TRBD1 (6 bases). This CDR3 is built from 12 residues. V was pared by 4 bases and J by 7 bases, with 10 bases between. Looked up from germline, CDR1 is MGHDK and CDR2 is SYGVNS. Here the CDR3 reads CASSGLRGEAFF. The DNA of the CDR3 is TGTGCCAGCAGTGGACTCAGGGGTGAAGCTTTCTTT.

The table lists this clonotype with a few counts. This chain connects TRBV20-1 to TRBJ2-3; perhaps TRBD1 as D (6 bases). CDR3 length: 13 amino acids. CDR1 is DFQATT, CDR2 SNEGSKA, per germline (reference sequence). The germline V and J ends were trimmed by 6 bases and 5 bases, with 15 bases remaining between them. The CDR3 loop is CSAGVGAEDTQYF. CDR3 bases: TGCAGTGCCGGGGTGGGGGCAGAAGATACGCAGTATTTT.